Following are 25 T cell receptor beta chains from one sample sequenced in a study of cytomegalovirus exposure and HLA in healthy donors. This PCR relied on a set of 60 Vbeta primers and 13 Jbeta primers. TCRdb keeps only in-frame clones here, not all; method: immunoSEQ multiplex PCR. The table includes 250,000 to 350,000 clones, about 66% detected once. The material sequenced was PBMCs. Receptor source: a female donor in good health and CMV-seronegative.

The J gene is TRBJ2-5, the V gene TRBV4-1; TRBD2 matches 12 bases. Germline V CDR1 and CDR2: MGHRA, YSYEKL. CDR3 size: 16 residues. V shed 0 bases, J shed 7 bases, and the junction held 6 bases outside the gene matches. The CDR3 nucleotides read TGCGCCAGCAGCCAAGAGGAACTAGCGGGAGGCGGGACCCAGTACTTC. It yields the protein CASSQEELAGGGTQYF.

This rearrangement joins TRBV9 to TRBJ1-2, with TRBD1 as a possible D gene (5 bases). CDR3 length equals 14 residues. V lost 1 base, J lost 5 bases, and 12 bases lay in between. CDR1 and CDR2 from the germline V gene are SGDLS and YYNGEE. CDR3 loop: CASSVMGGGYGYTF. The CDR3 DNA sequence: TGTGCCAGCAGCGTAATGGGGGGTGGATATGGCTACACCTTC.

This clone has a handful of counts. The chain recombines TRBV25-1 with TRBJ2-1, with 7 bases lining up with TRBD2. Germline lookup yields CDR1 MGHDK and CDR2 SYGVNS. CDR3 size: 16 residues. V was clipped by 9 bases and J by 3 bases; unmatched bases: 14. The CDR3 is CASSPSGKGGYNEQFF. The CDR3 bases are TGTGCCAGTTCCCCGAGCGGGAAGGGAGGCTACAATGAGCAGTTCTTC.

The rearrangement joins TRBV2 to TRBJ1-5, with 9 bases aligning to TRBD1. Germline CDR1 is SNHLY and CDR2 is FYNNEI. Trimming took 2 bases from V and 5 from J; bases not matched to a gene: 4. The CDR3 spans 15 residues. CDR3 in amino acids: CASSEWDRDDQPQHF. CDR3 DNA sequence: TGTGCCAGCAGTGAATGGGACAGGGACGATCAGCCCCAGCATTTT. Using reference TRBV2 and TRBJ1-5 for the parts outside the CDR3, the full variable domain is EPEVTQTPSHQVTQMGQEVILRCVPISNHLYFYWYRQILGQKVEFLVSFYNNEISEKSEIFDDQFSVERPDGSNFTLKIRSTKLEDSAMYFCASSEWDRDDQPQHFGDGTRLSIL.

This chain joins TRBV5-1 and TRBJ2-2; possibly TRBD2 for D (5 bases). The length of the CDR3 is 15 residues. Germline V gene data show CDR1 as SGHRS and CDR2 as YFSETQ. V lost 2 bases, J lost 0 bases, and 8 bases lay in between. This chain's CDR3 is CASSLAGANTGELFF. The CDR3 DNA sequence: TGCGCCAGCAGCTTAGCCGGGGCGAACACCGGGGAGCTGTTTTTT.

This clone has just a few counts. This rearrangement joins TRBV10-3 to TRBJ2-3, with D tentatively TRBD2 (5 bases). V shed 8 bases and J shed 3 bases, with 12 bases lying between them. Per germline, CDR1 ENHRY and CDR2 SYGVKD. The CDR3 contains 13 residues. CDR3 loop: CAIGSEETDTQYF. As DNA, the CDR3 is TGTGCCATCGGGAGCGAGGAGACAGATACGCAGTATTTT.

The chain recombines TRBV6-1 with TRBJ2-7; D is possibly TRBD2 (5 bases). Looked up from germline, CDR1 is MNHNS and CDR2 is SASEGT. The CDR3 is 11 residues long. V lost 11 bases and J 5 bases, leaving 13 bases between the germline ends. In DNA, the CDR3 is TGTGCCGGTAGAGGGATCCACGAGCAGTACTTC. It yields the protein CAGRGIHEQYF.

CDR3 sequence (DNA): TGTGCCAGCAGCTTAGAGGGAGTGGGCGAGCAGTACTTC. This codes for CASSLEGVGEQYF. The genes are TRBV13 and TRBJ2-7; perhaps TRBD2 as D (5 bases). V was cut by 1 base and J by 6 bases, with 10 bases left in between. The CDR3 consists of 13 residues. Germline V gene lookup returns CDR1 PRHDT and CDR2 FYEKMQ (reference sequence).

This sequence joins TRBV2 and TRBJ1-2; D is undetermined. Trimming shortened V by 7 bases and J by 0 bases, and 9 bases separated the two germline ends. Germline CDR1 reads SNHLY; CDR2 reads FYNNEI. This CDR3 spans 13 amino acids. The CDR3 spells CASMPLANYGYTF. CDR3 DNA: TGTGCCAGCATGCCGCTAGCTAACTATGGCTACACCTTC.

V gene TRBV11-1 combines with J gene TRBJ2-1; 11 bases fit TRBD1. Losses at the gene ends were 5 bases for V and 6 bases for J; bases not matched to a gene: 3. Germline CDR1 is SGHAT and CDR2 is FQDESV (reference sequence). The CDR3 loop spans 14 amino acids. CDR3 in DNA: TGTGCCAGCAGCCCCGGGACAGGGGGCAATGAGCAGTTCTTC. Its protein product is CASSPGTGGNEQFF.

The CDR3 loop is CASNQGGVGSYGYTF. The CDR3 DNA sequence: TGTGCCAGCAACCAAGGGGGCGTTGGGAGCTATGGCTACACCTTC. V is TRBV6-1 and J is TRBJ1-2; 7 nucleotides match TRBD1. The CDR3 contains 15 residues. V dropped 7 bases and J dropped 4; count of bases not matched to a gene: 12. Germline lookup yields CDR1 MNHNS and CDR2 SASEGT.

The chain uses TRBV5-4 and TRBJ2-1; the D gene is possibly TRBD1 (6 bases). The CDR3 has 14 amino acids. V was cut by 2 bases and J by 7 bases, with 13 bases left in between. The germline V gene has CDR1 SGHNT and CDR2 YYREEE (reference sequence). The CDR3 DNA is TGTGCCAGCAGCTTAAACAGGGCTGCGAATGAGCAGTTCTTC. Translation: CASSLNRAANEQFF.

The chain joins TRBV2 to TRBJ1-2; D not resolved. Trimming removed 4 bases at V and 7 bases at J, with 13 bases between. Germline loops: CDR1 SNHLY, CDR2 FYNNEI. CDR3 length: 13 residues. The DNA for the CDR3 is TGTGCCAGCAGTGTCGACATAGTAGGTGGCTACACCTTC. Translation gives CASSVDIVGGYTF. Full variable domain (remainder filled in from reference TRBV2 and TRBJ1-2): EPEVTQTPSHQVTQMGQEVILRCVPISNHLYFYWYRQILGQKVEFLVSFYNNEISEKSEIFDDQFSVERPDGSNFTLKIRSTKLEDSAMYFCASSVDIVGGYTFGSGTRLTVV.

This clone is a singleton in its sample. CDR3 sequence (DNA): TGTGCCAGCAGCGCCACCGGACAGGGGCAAAGATACGAGCAGTACTTC. The encoded protein is CASSATGQGQRYEQYF. The chain links TRBV9 to TRBJ2-5; 9 bases are shared with TRBD1. Gene TRBJ2-7 matches the end of the DNA better, so the J call may be wrong. The CDR3 extends over 16 amino acids. CDR1 is SGDLS, CDR2 YYNGEE, per germline.

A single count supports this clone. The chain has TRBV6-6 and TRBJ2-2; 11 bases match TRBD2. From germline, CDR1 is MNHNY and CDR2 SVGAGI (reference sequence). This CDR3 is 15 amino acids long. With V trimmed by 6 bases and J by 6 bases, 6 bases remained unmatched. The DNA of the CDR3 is TGTGCCAGCAGCAACCTAGCGGGAGGACCCGGGGAGCTGTTTTTT. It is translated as CASSNLAGGPGELFF.

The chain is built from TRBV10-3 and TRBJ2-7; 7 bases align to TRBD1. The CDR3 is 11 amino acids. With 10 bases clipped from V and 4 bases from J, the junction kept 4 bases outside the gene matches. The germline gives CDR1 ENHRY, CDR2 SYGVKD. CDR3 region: CATQGVYEQYF. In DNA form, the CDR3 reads TGTGCCACTCAGGGGGTGTACGAGCAGTACTTC.

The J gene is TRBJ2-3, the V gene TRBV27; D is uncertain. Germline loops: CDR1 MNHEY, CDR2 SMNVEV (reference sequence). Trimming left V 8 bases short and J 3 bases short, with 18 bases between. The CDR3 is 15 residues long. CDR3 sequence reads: CASARTKLPTDTQYF. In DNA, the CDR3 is TGTGCCAGCGCCCGCACCAAACTGCCGACAGATACGCAGTATTTT.

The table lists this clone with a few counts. CDR3 nucleotides: TGTGCCAGCAAATCGGGACAGGGAAAAGAAAAACTGTTTTTT. Translation: CASKSGQGKEKLFF. The rearrangement links TRBV6-1 to TRBJ1-4; TRBD1 aligns across 9 bases. Germline CDR1 is MNHNS and CDR2 is SASEGT. This CDR3 contains 14 residues. Unmatched junction bases numbered 8, after V lost 7 bases and J lost 8 bases.

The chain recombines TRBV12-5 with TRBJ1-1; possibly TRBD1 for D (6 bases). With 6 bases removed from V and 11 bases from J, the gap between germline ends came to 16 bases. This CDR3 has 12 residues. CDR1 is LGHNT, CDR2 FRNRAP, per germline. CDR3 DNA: TGTGCTAGTGGCCGTGTGAGGGGGGGGGCTTTCTTT. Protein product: CASGRVRGGAFF. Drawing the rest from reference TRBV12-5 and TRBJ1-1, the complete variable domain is DARVTQTPRHKVTEMGQEVTMRCQPILGHNTVFWYRQTMMQGLELLAYFRNRAPLDDSGMPKDRFSAEMPDATLATLKIQPSEPRDSAVYFCASGRVRGGAFFGQGTRLTVV.

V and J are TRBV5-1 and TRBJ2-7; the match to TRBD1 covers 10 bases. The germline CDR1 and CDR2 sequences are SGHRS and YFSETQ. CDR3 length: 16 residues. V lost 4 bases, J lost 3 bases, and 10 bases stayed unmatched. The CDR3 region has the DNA TGCGCCAGCAGCCCCTCGTCCGGGACAGGGGACTACGAGCAGTACTTC. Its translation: CASSPSSGTGDYEQYF.

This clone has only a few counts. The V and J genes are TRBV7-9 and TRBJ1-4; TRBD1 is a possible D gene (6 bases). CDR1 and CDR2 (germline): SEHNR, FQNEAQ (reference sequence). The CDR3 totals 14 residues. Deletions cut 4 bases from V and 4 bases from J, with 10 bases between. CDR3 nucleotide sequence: TGTGCCAGCAGCTCGGACAGAGTTAATGAAAAACTGTTTTTT. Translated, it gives CASSSDRVNEKLFF.

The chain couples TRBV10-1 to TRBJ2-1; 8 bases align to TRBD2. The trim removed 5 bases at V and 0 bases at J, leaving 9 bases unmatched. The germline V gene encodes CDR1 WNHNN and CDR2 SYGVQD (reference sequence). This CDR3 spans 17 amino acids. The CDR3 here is CASSKNSGDASYNEQFF. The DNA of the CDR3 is TGCGCCAGCAGTAAGAATAGCGGGGATGCCTCCTACAATGAGCAGTTCTTC.

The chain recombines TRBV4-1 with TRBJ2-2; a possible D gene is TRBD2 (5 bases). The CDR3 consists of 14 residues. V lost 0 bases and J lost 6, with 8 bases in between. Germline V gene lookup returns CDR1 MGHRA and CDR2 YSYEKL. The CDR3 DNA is TGCGCCAGCAGCCAAGAATGGCGGGCCGGGGAGCTGTTTTTT. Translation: CASSQEWRAGELFF.

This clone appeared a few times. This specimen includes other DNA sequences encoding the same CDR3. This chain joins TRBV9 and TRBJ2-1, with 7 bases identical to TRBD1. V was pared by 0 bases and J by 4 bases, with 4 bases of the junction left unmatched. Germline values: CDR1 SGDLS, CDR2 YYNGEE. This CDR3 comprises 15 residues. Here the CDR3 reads CASSVAGTAYNEQFF. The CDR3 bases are TGTGCCAGCAGCGTAGCCGGGACAGCGTACAATGAGCAGTTCTTC.

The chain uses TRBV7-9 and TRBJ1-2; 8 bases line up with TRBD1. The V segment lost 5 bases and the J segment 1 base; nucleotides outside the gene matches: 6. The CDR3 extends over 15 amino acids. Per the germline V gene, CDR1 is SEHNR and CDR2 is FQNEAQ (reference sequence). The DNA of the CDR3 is TGTGCCAGCAGCCCAGCCGACAGGGGTAACTATGGCTACACCTTC. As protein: CASSPADRGNYGYTF.